Below, 11 T cell receptor beta chains from the same sample are listed, as sequenced in a study of cytomegalovirus exposure and HLA in healthy donors. The primer mix had 60 Vbeta and 13 Jbeta primers. Measured with immunoSEQ multiplex PCR; TCRdb has only the in-frame clones, and not every one. The table has roughly 120,000 clones, about four fifths seen once. The source material was PBMCs. The receptors stem from a woman under 30 in good health and CMV-seropositive.

This sequence joins TRBV12-5 and TRBJ2-7; 8 nucleotides align to TRBD2. In germline, CDR1 is LGHNT, CDR2 FRNRAP. The CDR3 consists of 13 residues. The V segment lost 1 base and the J segment 6 bases; nucleotides outside the gene matches: 2. CDR3 sequence: CASGLERGREQYF. DNA for the CDR3: TGTGCTAGTGGTTTGGAGCGGGGGCGCGAGCAGTACTTC.

The rearrangement uses TRBV5-1 and TRBJ2-1, with 9 bases fitting TRBD2. The germline gives CDR1 SGHRS, CDR2 YFSETQ. V lost 5 bases, J lost 2 bases, and 5 bases stayed unmatched. The CDR3 is 15 residues long. CDR3 sequence reads: CASRVAGDTYNEQFF. The CDR3 nucleotides are TGCGCCAGCAGGGTAGCGGGAGACACCTACAATGAGCAGTTCTTC. The entire variable domain, with the rest obtained from reference TRBV5-1 and TRBJ2-1, is as follows: KAGVTQTPRYLIKTRGQQVTLSCSPISGHRSVSWYQQTPGQGLQFLFEYFSETQRNKGNFPGRFSGRQFSNSRSEMNVSTLELGDSALYLCASRVAGDTYNEQFFGPGTRLTVL.

V usage is TRBV18 and J usage is TRBJ2-1, with D unclear. The CDR3 consists of 15 residues. From germline, CDR1 is KGHSH and CDR2 LQKENI. V was trimmed by 4 bases and J by 5 bases, leaving 15 bases between them. The CDR3 DNA is TGTGCCAGCTCACAGGCAGGCGCCTATGACAATGAGCAGTTCTTC. Translating gives CASSQAGAYDNEQFF.

V is TRBV28 and J is TRBJ1-5; weak D call: TRBD1 (6 bases). Germline V gene lookup returns CDR1 MDHEN and CDR2 SYDVKM. The CDR3 length is 17 residues. Trimming removed 3 bases at V and 3 bases at J, with 18 bases between. The CDR3 loop reads CASSFYPRGADNQPQHF. CDR3 coding DNA: TGTGCCAGCAGTTTCTACCCGCGGGGGGCGGACAATCAGCCCCAGCATTTT. The full variable domain, completed using reference TRBV28 and TRBJ1-5, is DVKVTQSSRYLVKRTGEKVFLECVQDMDHENMFWYRQDPGLGLRLIYFSYDVKMKEKGDIPEGYSVSREKKERFSLILESASTNQTSMYLCASSFYPRGADNQPQHFGDGTRLSIL.

The chain is built from TRBV6-1 and TRBJ2-7; D unclear. CDR3 length equals 13 residues. Trimming shortened V by 3 bases and J by 5 bases, and 11 bases separated the two germline ends. Germline CDR1 MNHNS, CDR2 SASEGT. The DNA of the CDR3 is TGTGCCAGCAGTGAGTCACAGCTGAACGAGCAGTACTTC. Protein product: CASSESQLNEQYF.

V usage is TRBV7-9 and J usage is TRBJ1-4; tentative D call: TRBD1 (5 bases). Trimming removed 1 base from V and 5 bases from J, with 11 bases in between. Germline V CDR1 and CDR2: SEHNR, FQNEAQ (reference sequence). This CDR3 spans 15 amino acids. CDR3 in amino acids: CASSLVTGGNEKLFF. CDR3 nucleotides: TGTGCCAGCAGCTTAGTCACGGGGGGAAATGAAAAACTGTTTTTT.

This sequence joins TRBV11-2 and TRBJ1-1, with D possibly being TRBD1 (6 bases). Trimming pared 2 bases from V and 4 bases from J, leaving 8 bases between. There are 13 residues in the CDR3. The V gene's germline CDR1 is SGHAT and CDR2 FQNNGV. This chain's CDR3 is CASSLSRGTEAFF. Here the CDR3 DNA reads TGTGCCAGCAGCTTAAGCAGGGGCACTGAAGCTTTCTTT.

The chain uses TRBV30 and TRBJ2-7, with D maybe TRBD2 (5 bases). The CDR3 has 14 amino acids. Trimming removed 4 bases from V and 5 bases from J, with 18 bases in between. CDR1 is GTSNPN and CDR2 is SVGIG in the germline V gene (reference sequence). This chain's CDR3 is CAWTNPGVVHEQYF. The CDR3 DNA sequence: TGTGCCTGGACTAACCCCGGGGTCGTACACGAGCAGTACTTC. The whole variable domain, remainder taken from reference TRBV30 and TRBJ2-7, is SQTIHQWPATLVQPVGSPLSLECTVEGTSNPNLYWYRQAAGRGLQLLFYSVGIGQISSEVPQNLSASRPQDRQFILSSKKLLLSDSGFYLCAWTNPGVVHEQYFGPGTRLTVT.

The chain uses TRBV7-6 and TRBJ2-3, with D possibly matching TRBD2 (7 bases). Deletions cut 4 bases from V and 12 bases from J, with 17 bases between. Germline CDR1 SGHVS, CDR2 FNYEAQ. CDR3 length equals 13 residues. This CDR3 reads CASSSQGGALQYF. DNA of the CDR3: TGTGCCAGCAGCTCCCAAGGGGGGGCTTTACAGTATTTT. Variable domain in full (rest from reference TRBV7-6 and TRBJ2-3): GAGVSQSPRYKVTKRGQDVALRCDPISGHVSLYWYRQALGQGPEFLTYFNYEAQQDKSGLPNDRFSAERPEGSISTLTIQRTEQRDSAMYRCASSSQGGALQYFGPGTRLTVL.

V and J are TRBV5-1 and TRBJ1-1; TRBD1 aligns across 7 bases. Germline V lookup: CDR1 SGHRS, CDR2 YFSETQ. V was pared by 0 bases and J by 5 bases, with 10 bases of the junction left unmatched. There are 16 residues in the CDR3. For the CDR3, the DNA is TGCGCCAGCAGCTTGGGCATGGAGGGGGCAGGGACTGAAGCTTTCTTT. As protein: CASSLGMEGAGTEAFF.

The chain recombines TRBV7-2 with TRBJ2-7, with 9 bases identical to TRBD2. This CDR3 spans 15 amino acids. V gave up 5 bases and J gave up 2 bases; unmatched junction bases: 7. Germline-derived CDR1 and CDR2 are SGHTA and FQGNSA. CDR3 sequence reads: CASSPRAGGTYEQYF. CDR3 DNA: TGTGCCAGCAGCCCCCGGGCGGGAGGGACCTACGAGCAGTACTTC.